Listed below are T cell receptor beta chains from one sample, sequenced in a study of CD8+CD57+ T cells in acquired aplastic anemia. TCRdb processed the reads anew with MiXCR; each CDR3 protein has one entry. This table holds roughly 61,000 distinct CDR3 sequences, roughly three fifths found once. The sample was sorted CD4+, CD8+, or CD8+CD57+ T cells (not recorded which) from PBMCs. The receptors were gathered from a human donor with aplastic anemia. Both conserved end residues are part of each CDR3. A D gene is named only where the DNA matches it firmly. Size is omitted from some rows. Given values are once, few, many or a class for expanded clones.

many,TRBJ2-2,TRBV13,-,TGTGCCAGCAGCCCCGAGGGTGGGGGTACGAACACCGGGGAGCTGTTTTTT,CASSPEGGGTNTGELFF
many,TRBJ2-5,TRBV4-1,-,TGCGCCAGCAGCCCTTACCTGGGGCGAGAGACCCAGTACTTC,CASSPYLGRETQYF
many,TRBJ2-5,TRBV24-1,-,TGTGCCACCAGTGACCTCCCCGGAGAGACCCAGTACTTC,CATSDLPGETQYF
-,TRBJ2-3,TRBV6-1,-,TGTGCCAGCAGCAACGGGTCGGGCACAGATACGCAGTATTTT,CASSNGSGTDTQYF
many,TRBJ2-1,TRBV7-9,TRBD2,TGTGCCAGCATGGGGGGGGGAGATGAGCAGTTCTTC,CASMGGGDEQFF
many,TRBJ2-3,TRBV19,-,TGTGCCAGTAGTATTCCGGGGTTAGGCACAGATACGCAGTATTTT,CASSIPGLGTDTQYF
-,TRBJ2-7,TRBV7-8,-,TGTGCCAGCAGCCATTTCTACGAGCAGTACTTC,CASSHFYEQYF
-,TRBJ1-2,TRBV10-3,-,TGTGCCATCAGTGAGGGACAGAGGATTTATGGCTACACCTTC,CAISEGQRIYGYTF
many,TRBJ2-1,TRBV5-4,-,TGTGCCAGCACCTCCCATACAGGGAGCTCCTACAATGAGCAGTTCTTC,CASTSHTGSSYNEQFF
many,TRBJ2-3,TRBV5-6,TRBD2,TGTGCCAGCAGCCAGACTAGCGGGGGCCTCACAGATACGCAGTATTTT,CASSQTSGGLTDTQYF
many,TRBJ2-2,TRBV9,-,TGTGCCAGCAAGGGAAGGCACGGGGAGCTGTTTTTT,CASKGRHGELFF
-,TRBJ1-2,TRBV13,TRBD1,TGTGCCAGCAGCTTGGGAAATACGGGACAGCCCACCTTC,CASSLGNTGQPTF
-,TRBJ1-5,TRBV2,-,TGTGCCAGCAGTTTTCCGGGGGATCAGCCCCAGCATTTT,CASSFPGDQPQHF
-,TRBJ2-7,TRBV5-1,TRBD1,TGCGCCAGCAGATTAGGGACAGGGGAAAACTACGAGCAGTACTTC,CASRLGTGENYEQYF
-,TRBJ1-1,TRBV19,TRBD1,TGTGCCAGTAGTTTACAGGGGGCCGCTGAAGCTTTCTTT,CASSLQGAAEAFF
once,TRBJ1-2,TRBV6-1,-,TGTGCCACCTCGCGGACAGAACACTATGGCTACACCTTC,CATSRTEHYGYTF
-,TRBJ2-7,TRBV10-3,-,TGTGCCACCAGGGGCGGATCGTGGGAGCAGTACTTC,CATRGGSWEQYF
-,TRBJ2-2,TRBV9,-,TGTGCCAGCAGCAAGGAGAACACCGGGGAGCTGTTTTTT,CASSKENTGELFF
-,TRBJ1-5,TRBV24-1,-,TGTGCCACCAGTTTAAGGAATAGCAATCAGCCCCAGCATTTT,CATSLRNSNQPQHF
many,TRBJ1-1,TRBV5-4,TRBD1,TGTGCCAGCAGCCCCCGGACAGGGGCCACTGAAGCTTTCTTT,CASSPRTGATEAFF
many,TRBJ1-4,TRBV6-1,-,TGTGCCAGCAGTGAAGCGACAGGCACTAATGAAAAACTGTTTTTT,CASSEATGTNEKLFF
-,TRBJ1-1,TRBV19,-,TGTGCCAGTGGCCGAGAAGCTTTCTTT,CASGREAFF
few,TRBJ1-2,TRBV11-1,-,TGTGCCAGCAGCTTAGGGCGGGGTGATTTAGTTTATGGCTACACCTTC,CASSLGRGDLVYGYTF
many,TRBJ2-1,TRBV6-1,-,TGTGCCAGCAGTGAAGCCTTAGCCAATGAGCAGTTCTTC,CASSEALANEQFF
-,TRBJ2-5,TRBV7-9,-,TGTGCCAGCAGCCACAGACAGACAGTACAAGAGACCCAGTACTTC,CASSHRQTVQETQYF
few,TRBJ1-1,TRBV2,-,TGTGCCAGCAGTGAGGGATCGAGCACTGAAGCTTTCTTT,CASSEGSSTEAFF
-,TRBJ1-2,TRBV7-3,-,TGTGCCACCAGTGATTTTTGGGGGGGCGTCACCTTC,CATSDFWGGVTF
-,TRBJ2-1,TRBV7-8,-,TGTGCCAGCAGCTTAACGTACAATGAGCAGTTCTTC,CASSLTYNEQFF
few,TRBJ2-7,TRBV7-2,-,TGTGCCAGCAGCCCAGAAGTAGCCTACGAGCAGTACTTC,CASSPEVAYEQYF
-,TRBJ1-2,TRBV19,-,TGTGCCAGTAGTGCAGCAATTGCCGTGGGGGGTGGCTACACCTTC,CASSAAIAVGGGYTF
many,TRBJ1-2,TRBV5-4,-,TGTGCCAGCAGCGTATTCGGGGGCGCGGCGGGCTACACCTTC,CASSVFGGAAGYTF
once,TRBJ2-7,TRBV29-1,TRBD2,TGCAGCGTTGCTCTAGCGGTGTCAACCTACGAGCAGTACTTC,CSVALAVSTYEQYF
many,TRBJ1-5,TRBV28,-,TGTGCCAGCAGTTCGGAGTTTCGCGATCAGCCCCAGCATTTT,CASSSEFRDQPQHF
many,TRBJ1-3,TRBV7-9,-,TGTGCCAGCAGCTTCCGGGGGCCGGGGGACACCATATATTTT,CASSFRGPGDTIYF
-,TRBJ2-5,TRBV20-1,TRBD2,TGCAGTGCTAGCGGGAGGGCAGGGGAGACCCAGTACTTC,CSASGRAGETQYF
-,TRBJ2-2,TRBV5-1,-,TGCGCCAGCAGCATGATTTTGGGTACCGGGGAGCTGTTTTTT,CASSMILGTGELFF
once,TRBJ1-2,TRBV19,-,TGTGCCAGTTCGGACCGGAACTATGGCTACACCTTC,CASSDRNYGYTF
-,TRBJ1-1,TRBV5-6,-,TGTGCCAGCAGCTTACTGAGGGGTGAAGCTTTCTTT,CASSLLRGEAFF
-,TRBJ2-7,TRBV7-6,TRBD1,TGTGCCAGCAGCCGAACCGGGACAGGGGGCTACGAGCAGTACTTC,CASSRTGTGGYEQYF
-,TRBJ2-7,TRBV2,TRBD1,TGTGCCAGCAGTACCGGACAGGGGGTCTCCTACGAGCAGTACTTC,CASSTGQGVSYEQYF
-,TRBJ1-1,TRBV15,-,TGTGCCACCAGCCCAACTACCCTTCGACAGTCTGAAGCTTTCTTT,CATSPTTLRQSEAFF